A selection of T cell receptor beta chains follows, all from one sample in a study of T cells after yellow fever vaccination. TCRdb analysed the 5' RACE reads with MiXCR anew, one entry per CDR3 protein. The sample holds about 320,000 distinct CDR3 sequences; approximately 4% are singletons and the top ten take just under 20%. Sequences were derived from PBMCs, sampled 15 days after the yellow fever booster vaccination. The origin of the receptors is a man aged 18 to 35 who received the YFV17D yellow fever vaccine. CDR3s include the opening cysteine and the closing phenylalanine or tryptophan. A D gene is named only where the DNA matches it firmly. Rows give clone size only sometimes, using once, few, many, or a class for an expanded clone.

J | size | V | D | DNA | CDR3
TRBJ1-6 | many | TRBV25-1 | NA | TGTGCCAGCGGGGGTCCGGGAGAGAATAATTCACCCCTCCACTTT | CASGGPGENNSPLHF
TRBJ2-7 | few | TRBV9 | NA | TGTGCCAGCAGCCCTACAAATAGAGGGATCTACGAGCAGTACTTC | CASSPTNRGIYEQYF
TRBJ2-3 | many | TRBV20-1 | NA | TGCAGTGCTAGTCTGGCGGCAGATACGCAGTATTTT | CSASLAADTQYF
TRBJ1-2 | few | TRBV11-2 | NA | TGTGCCAGCAGCTTAGAAGTGGGGTCAGGCTACACCTTC | CASSLEVGSGYTF
TRBJ2-3 | many | TRBV29-1 | NA | TGCAGCGTTGACGTAGCTGCAGATACGCAGTATTTT | CSVDVAADTQYF
TRBJ1-6 | few | TRBV6-2/TRBV6-3 | TRBD1 | TGTGCCAGCACCCTCGACAGGGAATATTCACCCCTCCACTTT | CASTLDREYSPLHF
TRBJ2-1 | NA | TRBV4-2 | TRBD1 | TGTGCCAGCAGCCAAGGGGACAGGGTCCATGAGCAGTTCTTC | CASSQGDRVHEQFF
TRBJ1-5 | few | TRBV12-3/TRBV12-4 | NA | TGTGCCAGCAGTTTTTCTAGTCAACGCAATCAGCCCCAGCATTTT | CASSFSSQRNQPQHF
TRBJ2-3 | NA | TRBV14 | NA | TGTGCCAGCAGCCAAGGGGTGGACTACTACACAGATACGCAGTATTTT | CASSQGVDYYTDTQYF
TRBJ2-3 | many | TRBV5-1 | TRBD2 | TGCGCCAGCAGCTCGCTTAGCGGGGGCCTCACAGATACGCAGTATTTT | CASSSLSGGLTDTQYF
TRBJ1-5 | NA | TRBV20-1 | NA | TGCAGTGCCAGAGGGGGTCCGTTCAATCAGCCCCAGCATTTT | CSARGGPFNQPQHF
TRBJ1-2 | many | TRBV10-3 | NA | TGTGCCATCAGTGACCTACCCGACCGCCTGGCTAACTATGGCTACACCTTC | CAISDLPDRLANYGYTF
TRBJ2-5 | few | TRBV20-1 | NA | TGCAGTGCTAGCCAGACAGCCCAAGAGACCCAGTACTTC | CSASQTAQETQYF
TRBJ1-2 | many | TRBV7-2 | TRBD1 | TGTGCCAGCAGCCCCAGGGGACAGGGGGCGCTGGGCTACACCTTC | CASSPRGQGALGYTF
TRBJ2-5 | few | TRBV4-1 | NA | TGCGCCAGCAGCCCCGGACCCCCTGGGGAGACCCAGTACTTC | CASSPGPPGETQYF
TRBJ2-3 | NA | TRBV5-1 | NA | TGCGCCAGCAGCCCCAAGGGTATGCCCAGCACAGATACGCAGTATTTT | CASSPKGMPSTDTQYF
TRBJ1-6 | NA | TRBV20-1 | NA | TGCAGTGCTAGCTGGCTCCCGGGTGATTCACCCCTCCACTTT | CSASWLPGDSPLHF
TRBJ2-3 | few | TRBV21-1 | NA | TGTGCCAGCATCTATTCCGCCTCCCTAGCGGGGTTATGGACAGATACGCAGTATTTT | CASIYSASLAGLWTDTQYF
TRBJ2-1 | many | TRBV29-1 | NA | TGCAGCGTTGAAGATGACCCAAAGGAGCAGTTCTTC | CSVEDDPKEQFF
TRBJ2-3 | many | TRBV6-5 | NA | TGTGCCAGCAGTTACCGTGCGGGGAGCGGGCGACGCACAGATACGCAGTATTTT | CASSYRAGSGRRTDTQYF
TRBJ2-7 | NA | TRBV27 | NA | TGTGCCAGCAGTCGTTCAAGACTCCCACCCTACGAGCAGTACTTC | CASSRSRLPPYEQYF
TRBJ2-7 | NA | TRBV10-3 | TRBD1 | TGTGCCATCAGTGAGCTTTGGACAGGGGGCGCCTACGAGCAGTACTTC | CAISELWTGGAYEQYF
TRBJ2-6 | NA | TRBV6-5 | NA | TGTGCCAGCACCTCCTCCTGGGGGACCGGGGCCAACGTCCTGACTTTC | CASTSSWGTGANVLTF
TRBJ2-5 | few | TRBV4-1 | NA | TGCGCCAGCAGCCAAGATTGGCTAGCGGAGACCCAGTACTTC | CASSQDWLAETQYF
TRBJ2-2 | many | TRBV7-7 | NA | TGTGCTAGCAGCCCCCGGGGGGCTACAGGGGCCGGGGAGCTGTTTTTT | CASSPRGATGAGELFF
TRBJ1-1 | few | TRBV7-9 | NA | TGTGCCAGCAGCTCTTACAGGGATGAAGCTTTCTTT | CASSSYRDEAFF
TRBJ2-3 | few | TRBV6-5 | NA | TGTGCCAGCAGTTACTCAAGGACACGAGCTAGCACAGATACGCAGTATTTT | CASSYSRTRASTDTQYF
TRBJ1-1 | many | TRBV7-9 | NA | TGTGCCAGCAGCCTACTGGGGGACACTGAAGCTTTCTTT | CASSLLGDTEAFF
TRBJ2-3 | few | TRBV5-1 | NA | TGCGCCAGCAGCATAAAGGGGGGAGGCACAGATACGCAGTATTTT | CASSIKGGGTDTQYF
TRBJ1-1 | few | TRBV4-1 | NA | TGCGCCAGCAGCCAAGATACATCAGCTTTCTTT | CASSQDTSAFF
TRBJ2-4 | many | TRBV6-2/TRBV6-3 | NA | TGTGCCAGCAGTACCAACCCACATAACTCCAAAAACATTCAGTACTTC | CASSTNPHNSKNIQYF
TRBJ1-5 | many | TRBV29-1 | NA | TGCAGCGTCGCAGAGCCCTCAGGTCAGCCCCAGCATTTT | CSVAEPSGQPQHF
TRBJ1-1 | many | TRBV20-1 | TRBD1 | TGCAGTGCTAGAGGTGACAGGGGAAGCACTGAAGCTTTCTTT | CSARGDRGSTEAFF
TRBJ2-7 | many | TRBV6-2/TRBV6-3 | NA | TGTGCCAGCAGTTACCGGACAGTCGAATCCTACGAGCAGTACTTC | CASSYRTVESYEQYF
TRBJ1-2 | NA | TRBV10-3 | NA | TGTGCCACCACGGCTAACTATGGCTACACCTTC | CATTANYGYTF
TRBJ2-1 | many | TRBV4-1 | NA | TGCGCCAGCAGCCAAGACCTGGGGGGTCCTAAGGGCAATGAGCAGTTCTTC | CASSQDLGGPKGNEQFF
TRBJ2-1 | many | TRBV4-1 | NA | TGCGCCAGCAGCCGTAACATAGGCCTTGAGCAGTTCTTC | CASSRNIGLEQFF
TRBJ1-1 | NA | TRBV9 | NA | TGTGCCGGCAGCCCCGCTTTGGGAGAAGCTTTCTTT | CAGSPALGEAFF
TRBJ1-2 | few | TRBV28 | NA | TGTGCCAGCAGTCCTAACAGGGTTCGAGGCTACACCTTC | CASSPNRVRGYTF
TRBJ2-2 | many | TRBV7-2 | NA | TGTGCCAGCAGCTTAGATGGAAACACCGGGGAGCTGTTTTTT | CASSLDGNTGELFF
TRBJ2-1 | few | TRBV14 | TRBD2 | TGTGCCAGCAGCCAAGCTCGGGGCGGGGGGGCCCGCAATGAGCAGTTCTTC | CASSQARGGGARNEQFF
TRBJ1-2 | few | TRBV15 | NA | TGTGCCACCAGCGAGGGGTTGGACTATGGCTACACCTTC | CATSEGLDYGYTF
TRBJ1-2 | many | TRBV12-3/TRBV12-4 | NA | TGTGCCAGCACCAGTCAGGGTTTGGGCTATGGCTACACCTTC | CASTSQGLGYGYTF
TRBJ2-1 | many | TRBV7-9 | TRBD1 | TGTGCCAGCAGCTTAAGGGGATCAGGGGGTGACTACAATGAGCAGTTCTTC | CASSLRGSGGDYNEQFF
TRBJ1-2 | few | TRBV6-5 | NA | TGTGCCAGCAGTTCAAACGGCCCCTGGGACAACTATGGCTACACCTTC | CASSSNGPWDNYGYTF
TRBJ2-2 | NA | TRBV10-3 | TRBD2 | TGTGCCATCAGCGACGTGAGCGGGCGGGGGGGCCGGACCGGGGAGCTGTTTTTT | CAISDVSGRGGRTGELFF
TRBJ2-7 | many | TRBV7-2 | NA | TGTGCCAGCAGCTTAGACGGGGGCCTACCTCGCGAGCAGTACTTC | CASSLDGGLPREQYF
TRBJ2-7 | few | TRBV9 | NA | TGTGCCAGCAGCGTAGCCGGTACCTCCTACGAGCAGTACTTC | CASSVAGTSYEQYF